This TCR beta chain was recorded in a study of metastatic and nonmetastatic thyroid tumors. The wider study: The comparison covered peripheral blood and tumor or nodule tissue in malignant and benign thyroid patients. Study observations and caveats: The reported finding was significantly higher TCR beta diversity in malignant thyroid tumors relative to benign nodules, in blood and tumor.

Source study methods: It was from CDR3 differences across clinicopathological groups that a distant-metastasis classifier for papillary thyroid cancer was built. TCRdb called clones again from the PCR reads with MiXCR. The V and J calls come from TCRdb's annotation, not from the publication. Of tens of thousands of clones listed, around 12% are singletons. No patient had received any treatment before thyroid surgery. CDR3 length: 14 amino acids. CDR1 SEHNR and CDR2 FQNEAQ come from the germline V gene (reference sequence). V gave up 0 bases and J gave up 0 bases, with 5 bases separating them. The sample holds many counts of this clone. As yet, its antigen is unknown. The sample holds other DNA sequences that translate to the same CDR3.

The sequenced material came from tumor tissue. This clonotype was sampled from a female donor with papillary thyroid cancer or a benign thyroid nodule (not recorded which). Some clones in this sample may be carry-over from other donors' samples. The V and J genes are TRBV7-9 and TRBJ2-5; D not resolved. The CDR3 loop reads CASSLALNQETQYF. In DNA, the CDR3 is TGTGCCAGCAGCTTAGCACTAAACCAAGAGACCCAGTACTTC.